This passage covers 21 T cell receptor beta chains from one sample sequenced in a study of OX40 agonist ivuxolimab in advanced cancers. The assay was immunoSEQ multiplex PCR, and TCRdb's table has in-frame clones only and misses some. Among more than 70,000 clones, roughly 86% were seen once, and the ten largest hold 20% to 25%. Sequencing was performed on CD4+ or CD8+ T cells sorted from blood, taken in a trial of the OX40 agonist ivuxolimab. The receptor set was obtained from an adult with an advanced solid tumor such as melanoma, head and neck, liver or kidney cancer.

The chain carries TRBV10-3 and TRBJ2-5, with 11 positions matching TRBD1. CDR3 length equals 15 residues. Germline-derived CDR1 and CDR2 are ENHRY and SYGVKD. Trimming took 10 bases from V and 0 from J; bases not matched to a gene: 7. The CDR3 bases are TGTGCCACGACGGGGACAGGGGGTGACCAAGAGACCCAGTACTTC. Residues: CATTGTGGDQETQYF.

This clone appeared once. This sequence joins TRBV7-9 and TRBJ2-1; no firm D call. Germline CDR1 SEHNR, CDR2 FQNEAQ (reference sequence). The CDR3 is made up of 13 amino acids. V lost 1 base to trimming and J lost 5 bases, with 6 bases between them. The CDR3 DNA follows: TGTGCCAGCAGCTTAGTAACCAACAATGAGCAGTTCTTC. It codes for CASSLVTNNEQFF.

The chain uses TRBV7-9 and TRBJ2-5; no firm D call. The tail of the sequence fits TRBJ2-7 better, so the J call may be wrong. Germline V gene data show CDR1 as SEHNR and CDR2 as FQNEAQ (reference sequence). This CDR3 contains 15 residues. This chain's CDR3 is CASSLVASTNYEQYF. CDR3 bases: TGTGCCAGCAGCTTAGTCGCCTCCACAAACTACGAGCAGTACTTC.

The rearrangement joins TRBV29-1 to TRBJ2-3, with D maybe TRBD1 (5 bases). Germline lookup yields CDR1 SQVTM and CDR2 ANQGSEA. CDR3 length: 13 amino acids. V was pared by 2 bases and J by 4 bases, with 10 bases between. CDR3 DNA sequence: TGCAGCGTTGAATGGGGCGCGGCAGATACGCAGTATTTT. It yields the protein CSVEWGAADTQYF.

J is TRBJ2-3 and V is TRBV14; D is possibly TRBD1 (5 bases). The germline V gene encodes CDR1 SGHDN and CDR2 FVKESK. The CDR3 covers 12 residues. Deletions cut 3 bases from V and 11 bases from J, with 12 bases between. This CDR3 reads CASSHTRDRQYF. DNA of the CDR3: TGTGCCAGCAGCCACACCCGCGACAGGCAGTATTTT.

The rearrangement joins TRBV29-1 to TRBJ1-4; TRBD1 might be the D (6 bases). Per germline, CDR1 SQVTM and CDR2 ANQGSEA. V shed 6 bases and J shed 7 bases, with 12 bases lying between them. The CDR3 has 12 amino acids. Here the CDR3 DNA reads TGCAGCGTCGGAAAGGGGGGTGAAAAACTGTTTTTT. It is translated as CSVGKGGEKLFF.

This clone has only one observation. The chain uses TRBV5-6 and TRBJ2-1, with 10 nucleotides matching TRBD2. The ends lost 2 bases at V and 4 bases at J; junction bases unmatched: 3. The CDR3 runs 15 residues. Germline assignment: CDR1 SGHDT and CDR2 YYEEEE. The CDR3 reads CASSFELAGYNEQFF. CDR3 nucleotides: TGTGCCAGCAGCTTTGAACTAGCGGGATACAATGAGCAGTTCTTC.

Only one count was recorded for this clone. The chain has TRBV6-5 and TRBJ1-3; TRBD1 is a possible D gene (6 bases). The CDR3 spans 16 residues. Germline V gives CDR1 MNHEY, CDR2 SVGAGI. Trimming cost V 0 bases and J 0 bases, with 9 bases left between them. CDR3 DNA sequence: TGTGCCAGCAGTTACTCGGGCAGGGGCTCTGGAAACACCATATATTTT. As protein: CASSYSGRGSGNTIYF.

The V gene is TRBV4-3, the J gene TRBJ2-7; a possible D gene is TRBD1 (5 bases). Germline CDR1 and CDR2: LGHNA and YSLEER. The CDR3 covers 8 residues. V was trimmed by 6 bases and J by 11 bases, leaving 5 bases between them. The CDR3 coding sequence is TGCGCCAGCAGACAGGAGTACTTC. Translated: CASRQEYF.

The chain joins TRBV19 to TRBJ1-2; D remains ambiguous. Germline V gene data show CDR1 as LNHDA and CDR2 as SQIVND (reference sequence). CDR3 length: 12 residues. Trimming left V 0 bases short and J 4 bases short, with 3 bases between. CDR3 residues: CASSIDRYGYTF. In DNA, the CDR3 is TGTGCCAGTAGTATAGATCGCTATGGCTACACCTTC.

The rearrangement links TRBV10-3 to TRBJ2-7, with 8 positions matching TRBD2. Germline V gene sequence: CDR1 ENHRY, CDR2 SYGVKD. The CDR3 is 15 amino acids. J gave up 3 bases and V 6 bases, and 10 bases lay outside the gene matches. In nucleotides, the CDR3 is TGTGCCATCAGAGTTAGCGGGGAGACCCACTACGAGCAGTACTTC. Translated, it gives CAIRVSGETHYEQYF.

The V and J genes are TRBV7-6 and TRBJ2-7; TRBD1 might be the D (5 bases). Trimming stripped 2 bases from V and 7 bases from J, with 6 bases between. The CDR3 loop spans 11 amino acids. Germline V gives CDR1 SGHVS, CDR2 FNYEAQ. CDR3 amino acids: CASSLNREQYF. The CDR3 DNA reads as TGTGCCAGCAGCTTAAACAGGGAGCAGTACTTC.

The chain joins TRBV7-9 to TRBJ2-1; D is unresolved. CDR3 length: 13 residues. Trimming cost V 3 bases and J 10 bases, with 13 bases left between them. The V gene's germline CDR1 is SEHNR and CDR2 FQNEAQ (reference sequence). CDR3 sequence (DNA): TGTGCCAGCAGCTTGAGGACGGTGGGGGAGCAGTTCTTC. Protein product: CASSLRTVGEQFF.

The chain couples TRBV11-2 to TRBJ2-3; D is ambiguous. The CDR3 loop spans 13 amino acids. The germline V gene encodes CDR1 SGHAT and CDR2 FQNNGV. V lost 0 bases and J 3 bases, leaving 4 bases between the germline ends. The CDR3 here is CASSLDRTDTQYF. CDR3 nucleotide sequence: TGTGCCAGCAGCTTAGATCGAACAGATACGCAGTATTTT.

The chain employs TRBV5-1 and TRBJ2-1; D is perhaps TRBD2 (6 bases). This CDR3 spans 16 amino acids. Germline CDR1 and CDR2: SGHRS and YFSETQ. Deletions cut 0 bases from V and 0 bases from J, with 10 bases between. In DNA, the CDR3 is TGCGCCAGCAGCTTGGGCGGCGGGGACTCCTACAATGAGCAGTTCTTC. It translates to CASSLGGGDSYNEQFF.

V and J are TRBV15 and TRBJ2-7; 8 bases fit TRBD2. Germline V gives CDR1 LNHNV, CDR2 YYDKDF (reference sequence). The V segment lost 1 base and the J segment 2 bases; nucleotides outside the gene matches: 7. The CDR3 consists of 16 residues. The CDR3 coding sequence is TGTGCCACCAGCAGAGGGTATAGCGGGGCCCCCTACGAGCAGTACTTC. Translated: CATSRGYSGAPYEQYF.

This chain uses TRBV18 with TRBJ1-5, with D perhaps matching TRBD1 (6 bases). The CDR3 is 13 residues long. Per germline, CDR1 KGHSH and CDR2 LQKENI. The V end lost 6 bases, the J end lost 4 bases, and 10 bases lay between the germline ends. The CDR3 DNA is TGTGCCAGCTCTAGGACAGATAATCAGCCCCAGCATTTT. This codes for CASSRTDNQPQHF.

J is TRBJ2-7 and V is TRBV2, with 8 bases aligning to TRBD2. The ends lost 6 bases at V and 7 bases at J; junction bases unmatched: 5. Per the germline V gene, CDR1 is SNHLY and CDR2 is FYNNEI. The CDR3 is 12 amino acids. In DNA form, the CDR3 reads TGTGCCAGCAGCCTAATAGCGGGAGAGCAGTACTTC. The encoded protein is CASSLIAGEQYF.

The CDR3 DNA is TGTGCCAGCAGCTTTGACGCCGATAGGCCCCAGCATTTT. Its protein product is CASSFDADRPQHF. The V and J genes are TRBV7-8 and TRBJ1-5; D call uncertain. The CDR3 has 13 residues. The germline V gene encodes CDR1 SGHVS and CDR2 FQNEAQ. V dropped 3 bases and J dropped 9 bases, with 12 bases sitting between them.

The V and J genes are TRBV5-4 and TRBJ2-5, with 7 nucleotides matching TRBD1. The CDR3 length is 14 residues. The ends lost 1 base at V and 3 bases at J; junction bases unmatched: 3. Germline CDR1 and CDR2: SGHNT and YYREEE (reference sequence). Here the CDR3 DNA reads TGTGCCAGCAGCTTGCCGGGGACAGAAGAGACCCAGTACTTC. Its translation is CASSLPGTEETQYF.

The genes are TRBV4-1 and TRBJ2-2; 9 positions agree with TRBD1. Germline loops: CDR1 MGHRA, CDR2 YSYEKL. The V and J ends lost 0 bases and 8 bases, in that order; junction bases with no gene match: 10. This CDR3 has 17 amino acids. CDR3 loop: CASSQDRPGQGKGELFF. The CDR3 DNA follows: TGCGCCAGCAGCCAAGATCGTCCGGGACAGGGTAAAGGGGAGCTGTTTTTT.